Shown below are 22 T cell receptor beta chains from a single sample sequenced in a study of shared clonotypes between healthy human individuals. Profiled with immunoSEQ multiplex PCR; TCRdb holds only in-frame clones, not every one. The data show 450,000 to 500,000 clones, 60% to 80% seen once. The sample comprised PBMCs. The source of these receptors is a woman aged 35 to 49 in good health. Some clones in this sample may be carry-over from other donors' samples.

The chain links TRBV27 to TRBJ1-2; D might be TRBD1 (6 bases). The germline V gene has CDR1 MNHEY and CDR2 SMNVEV (reference sequence). V was trimmed by 8 bases and J by 7 bases, leaving 17 bases between them. The CDR3 loop spans 13 amino acids. CDR3 DNA: TGTGCCAGCGCCCCTCAACAGGGAATTGGCTACACCTTC. This sequence encodes CASAPQQGIGYTF.

This chain joins TRBV6-5 and TRBJ2-7, with D tentatively TRBD1 (5 bases). The V end lost 7 bases, the J end lost 1 base, and 11 bases lay between the germline ends. Germline loops: CDR1 MNHEY, CDR2 SVGAGI. This CDR3 is 13 amino acids long. This CDR3 reads CASTTRGSYEQYF. In DNA, the CDR3 is TGTGCCAGCACCACAAGGGGTTCCTACGAGCAGTACTTC.

This clone was seen more than once but under ten times. This chain connects TRBV2 to TRBJ2-7; D possibly uses TRBD1 or TRBD2 (5 bases each). Trimming removed 10 bases at V and 2 bases at J, with 12 bases between. The CDR3 contains 12 residues. CDR1 and CDR2 (germline): SNHLY, FYNNEI. In nucleotides, the CDR3 is TGTGCCACCCGGGACCAGACCTACGAGCAGTACTTC. This encodes CATRDQTYEQYF. Full variable domain (rest looked up from reference TRBV2 and TRBJ2-7): EPEVTQTPSHQVTQMGQEVILRCVPISNHLYFYWYRQILGQKVEFLVSFYNNEISEKSEIFDDQFSVERPDGSNFTLKIRSTKLEDSAMYFCATRDQTYEQYFGPGTRLTVT.

The chain has TRBV18 and TRBJ1-1; 7 bases agree with TRBD1. The CDR3 sequence is 15 residues long. Trimming removed 8 bases from V and 1 base from J; junction bases left unmatched: 10. Germline-derived CDR1 and CDR2 are KGHSH and LQKENI. The CDR3 sequence is CASANTGVTNTEAFF. The CDR3 nucleotides are TGTGCCAGCGCCAACACAGGGGTGACGAACACTGAAGCTTTCTTT. Combining the CDR3 with reference TRBV18 and TRBJ1-1 gives the whole variable domain NAGVMQNPRHLVRRRGQEARLRCSPMKGHSHVYWYRQLPEEGLKFMVYLQKENIIDESGMPKERFSAEFPKEGPSILRIQQVVRGDSAAYFCASANTGVTNTEAFFGQGTRLTVV.

This chain links TRBV27 with TRBJ2-7; TRBD1 is a possible D gene (5 bases). V shed 8 bases and J shed 1 base, with 15 bases lying between them. Germline V gene data show CDR1 as MNHEY and CDR2 as SMNVEV (reference sequence). The CDR3 runs 14 residues. The CDR3 protein is CASRPDGHSYEQYF. CDR3 DNA: TGTGCCAGCCGCCCCGACGGACATTCCTACGAGCAGTACTTC.

The chain employs TRBV6-1 and TRBJ1-2, with 7 bases identical to TRBD1. The J segment lost 8 bases and the V segment lost 11 bases, leaving 11 bases of the junction unmatched. CDR3 length equals 12 residues. Germline assignment: CDR1 MNHNS and CDR2 SASEGT. CDR3: CAGRQGRAGYTF. Here the CDR3 DNA reads TGTGCCGGACGACAGGGACGGGCCGGCTACACCTTC.

The V and J genes are TRBV7-2 and TRBJ2-3, with D possibly being TRBD2 (5 bases). The CDR3 consists of 14 residues. The germline gives CDR1 SGHTA, CDR2 FQGNSA. The V and J ends lost 7 bases and 4 bases respectively, with 15 bases between them. The CDR3, as DNA: TGTGCCAGCAAGATCGGAGGTAGTCCAGATACGCAGTATTTT. It specifies CASKIGGSPDTQYF.

The CDR3 DNA reads as TGTGCCAGCAGCTTAGTACCTAGCGGGAGGGCCAGGGAGACCCAGTACTTC. Protein sequence: CASSLVPSGRARETQYF. The rearrangement links TRBV7-2 to TRBJ2-5; 12 bases align to TRBD2. J gave up 5 bases and V 1 base, and 8 bases lay outside the gene matches. This CDR3 spans 17 amino acids. Germline V gives CDR1 SGHTA, CDR2 FQGNSA.

This clone appeared a single time. The chain recombines TRBV18 with TRBJ2-3, with unresolved D. Looked up from germline, CDR1 is KGHSH and CDR2 is LQKENI. This CDR3 region has 16 residues. Between the trimmed V and J ends, which lost 2 bases and 5 bases, there was a span of 17 bases. CDR3 DNA sequence: TGTGCCAGCTCACCATCCCCACAATCCGGAAAAGATACGCAGTATTTT. Translating gives CASSPSPQSGKDTQYF.

The rearrangement links TRBV7-8 to TRBJ2-7; 15 nucleotides match TRBD2. Germline CDR1 and CDR2: SGHVS and FQNEAQ. The CDR3 has 15 residues. The trim removed 4 bases at V and 2 bases at J, leaving 0 bases unmatched. The CDR3 DNA follows: TGTGCCAGCAGCTGGACTAGCGGGAGGGCCTACGAGCAGTACTTC. Translation: CASSWTSGRAYEQYF.

This chain joins TRBV29-1 and TRBJ1-2, with unresolved D. CDR3 size: 10 residues. Trimming took 2 bases from V and 4 from J, leaving 2 bases between them. Looked up from germline, CDR1 is SQVTM and CDR2 is ANQGSEA. The CDR3 protein is CSVELYGYTF. CDR3 in DNA: TGCAGCGTTGAACTCTATGGCTACACCTTC.

The V gene is TRBV10-3, the J gene TRBJ2-3; TRBD1 or TRBD2 may be the D gene (5 bases each). The V end was cut by 3 bases, the J end by 2 bases, with 9 bases between. The CDR3 has 14 amino acids. The germline V gene encodes CDR1 ENHRY and CDR2 SYGVKD. CDR3 amino acids: CAISDGTPTDTQYF. The CDR3 DNA is TGTGCCATCAGTGATGGGACGCCCACAGATACGCAGTATTTT.

The chain links TRBV27 to TRBJ1-2, with unresolved D. Trimming removed 1 base at V and 4 bases at J, with 16 bases between. Per germline, CDR1 MNHEY and CDR2 SMNVEV (reference sequence). CDR3 length equals 16 residues. CDR3 DNA: TGTGCCAGCAGTTTATTCCCCAGGCCAGGACTCTATGGCTACACCTTC. Translation: CASSLFPRPGLYGYTF.

Remarks on this clone: This sequence may be a read error, since a much larger clone differs from it by one base. The chain uses TRBV7-9 and TRBJ2-7; TRBD2 aligns across 8 bases. CDR3 size: 15 residues. CDR1 SEHNR and CDR2 FQNEAQ come from the germline V gene (reference sequence). The CDR3 reads CASSPRGAGEVEHYF. The CDR3 region has the DNA TGTGCCAGCAGCCCCCGTGGAGCGGGAGAGGTCGAGCATTACTTC.

CDR3 residues: CAISGLAGRDEQFF. The CDR3 DNA sequence: TGTGCCATCAGTGGACTAGCGGGAAGGGATGAGCAGTTCTTC. The genes are TRBV10-3 and TRBJ2-1, with TRBD2 matching over 11 bases. V lost 4 bases and J lost 8; bases outside the gene matches: 4. CDR3 length equals 14 residues. Germline V gene data show CDR1 as ENHRY and CDR2 as SYGVKD.

In its sample, this clone was seen many times. The J gene is TRBJ2-2, the V gene TRBV10-1; the D is unclear. Germline-derived CDR1 and CDR2 are WNHNN and SYGVQD (reference sequence). The germline V and J ends were trimmed by 4 bases and 1 base, with 7 bases remaining between them. The CDR3 is 14 amino acids. The CDR3 sequence: CASSVGGNTGELFF. The DNA for the CDR3 is TGCGCCAGCAGTGTCGGCGGGAACACCGGGGAGCTGTTTTTT.

With regard to this clone: It differs at one base from a far larger clone, so likely a read error. CDR3 amino acids: CAWSVPRARGEKLFF. CDR3 DNA: TGTGCCTGGAGTGTACCCAGGGCGAGGGGCGAAAAACTGTTTTTT. The J gene is TRBJ1-4, the V gene TRBV30; TRBD1 might be the D (5 bases). There are 15 residues in the CDR3. CDR1 is GTSNPN, CDR2 SVGIG, per germline (reference sequence). Trimming took 0 bases from V and 8 from J, leaving 16 bases between them.

V gene TRBV28 combines with J gene TRBJ1-6, with 9 bases that match TRBD1. The CDR3 contains 14 residues. The junction had 10 bases not matched to a gene; V was cut back by 10 bases and J by 9 bases. Germline CDR1 and CDR2: MDHEN and SYDVKM. CDR3 DNA: TGTGCCACTCCCGGGGGACAGGGAGGTTCACCCCTCCACTTT. Protein: CATPGGQGGSPLHF. The full variable domain, with the rest looked up from reference TRBV28 and TRBJ1-6, is DVKVTQSSRYLVKRTGEKVFLECVQDMDHENMFWYRQDPGLGLRLIYFSYDVKMKEKGDIPEGYSVSREKKERFSLILESASTNQTSMYLCATPGGQGGSPLHFGNGTRLTVT.

This clone was found once. The gene calls are TRBV7-3 and TRBJ2-1; 10 bases are a match to TRBD2. Losses at the gene ends were 5 bases for V and 8 bases for J; bases not matched to a gene: 9. CDR1 is SGHTA and CDR2 is FQGTGA in the germline V gene. The CDR3 loop spans 15 amino acids. CDR3 in DNA: TGTGCCAGCAGCACCTTAGCGGGAGGTGGCGATGAGCAGTTCTTC. Protein sequence: CASSTLAGGGDEQFF.

In the case of this clone: Other DNA sequences of this sample code for an identical CDR3. J is TRBJ2-7 and V is TRBV7-2; TRBD2 aligns across 7 bases. In germline, CDR1 is SGHTA, CDR2 FQGNSA. With 5 bases clipped from V and 3 bases from J, the junction kept 1 base outside the gene matches. CDR3 length: 12 amino acids. CDR3 bases: TGTGCCAGCAGCGGGGGGGGCTACGAGCAGTACTTC. Its protein product is CASSGGGYEQYF.

The CDR3 sequence is CASSLQGGSGNTIYF. The DNA for the CDR3 is TGTGCCAGCAGTCTTCAGGGTGGAAGCGGAAACACCATATATTTT. This chain uses TRBV6-1 with TRBJ1-3, with D perhaps matching TRBD1 (5 bases). Germline CDR1 MNHNS, CDR2 SASEGT. The CDR3 is made up of 15 amino acids. The V end was cut by 5 bases, the J end by 4 bases, with 15 bases between.

Concerning this clone itself: The junction differs from germline at one of its ends, possibly a read error. The chain couples TRBV9 to TRBJ1-1; 12 bases agree with TRBD1. This CDR3 has 13 amino acids. Germline CDR1 and CDR2: SGDLS and YYNGEE. This CDR3 reads CASSAGQGADAFF. The CDR3 DNA sequence: TGTGCCAGCAGCGCGGGACAGGGGGCTGACGCTTTCTTT. Full variable domain (outside the CDR3, taken from reference TRBV9 and TRBJ1-1): DSGVTQTPKHLITATGQRVTLRCSPRSGDLSVYWYQQSLDQGLQFLIQYYNGEERAKGNILERFSAQQFPDLHSELNLSSLELGDSALYFCASSAGQGADAFFGQGTRLTVV.